What follows are 29 T cell receptor beta chains derived from one specimen sequenced in a study of T cell repertoires in cytomegalovirus infection. MiXCR, applied by TCRdb to the reads, yields one record per CDR3 protein. The sample contains approximately 270,000 distinct CDR3 sequences, approximately 22% of which appear only once. No antigens are known for them. The sample was cultured PBMCs, taken from culture after CMV antigen stimulation. These receptors all stem from a human donor in good health (CMV status not recorded). Some clones in this sample may be carry-over from other donors' samples.

V is TRBV15 and J is TRBJ2-1; 9 bases line up with TRBD2. The trim removed 0 bases at V and 1 base at J, leaving 7 bases unmatched. The CDR3 length is 18 residues. Germline loops: CDR1 LNHNV, CDR2 YYDKDF (reference sequence). This CDR3 reads CATSRDLTSGRSYNEQFF. The CDR3 DNA is TGTGCCACCAGCAGAGATTTGACGAGCGGGAGGTCCTACAATGAGCAGTTCTTC.

The rearrangement uses TRBV20-1 and TRBJ1-5; 8 positions agree with TRBD1. Trimming removed 0 bases from V and 6 bases from J; junction bases left unmatched: 4. There are 14 residues in the CDR3. CDR1 is DFQATT and CDR2 is SNEGSKA in the germline V gene (reference sequence). The CDR3 DNA is TGCAGTGCTAGAGATCAGACAGGGGTTCAGCCCCAGCATTTT. This sequence encodes CSARDQTGVQPQHF.

This clonotype was seen repeatedly, ten times or more. The genes are TRBV5-4 and TRBJ2-7; maybe TRBD2 (6 bases). The CDR3 is made up of 16 amino acids. CDR1 is SGHNT and CDR2 is YYREEE in the germline V gene (reference sequence). Trimming left V 4 bases short and J 3 bases short, with 20 bases between. CDR3 sequence reads: CASSPFLGGSFYEQYF. CDR3 nucleotide sequence: TGTGCCAGCAGCCCTTTCCTTGGGGGGAGTTTCTACGAGCAGTACTTC.

This chain uses TRBV7-6 with TRBJ1-1; 8 bases line up with TRBD1. Germline CDR1 is SGHVS and CDR2 is FNYEAQ. There are 16 residues in the CDR3. The V segment lost 2 bases and the J segment 5 bases; nucleotides outside the gene matches: 10. The CDR3: CASSLMTGEGGTEAFF. CDR3 DNA: TGTGCCAGCAGCTTAATGACAGGGGAAGGTGGTACTGAAGCTTTCTTT. Full variable domain (remainder filled in from reference TRBV7-6 and TRBJ1-1): GAGVSQSPRYKVTKRGQDVALRCDPISGHVSLYWYRQALGQGPEFLTYFNYEAQQDKSGLPNDRFSAERPEGSISTLTIQRTEQRDSAMYRCASSLMTGEGGTEAFFGQGTRLTVV.

The rearrangement uses TRBV5-1 and TRBJ2-1; 10 bases align to TRBD2. Germline V gives CDR1 SGHRS, CDR2 YFSETQ. V dropped 4 bases and J dropped 7; count of bases not matched to a gene: 8. The CDR3 is made up of 15 amino acids. The CDR3 DNA sequence: TGCGCCAGCAGCCGAGCGGGAGGGCCGGGGAATGAGCAGTTCTTC. Translation gives CASSRAGGPGNEQFF.

The chain links TRBV25-1 to TRBJ2-1; D is possibly TRBD1 or TRBD2 (5 bases each). This CDR3 is built from 15 residues. CDR1 MGHDK and CDR2 SYGVNS come from the germline V gene. Trimming removed 7 bases at V and 9 bases at J, with 22 bases between. The CDR3 region is CASKGRQQRVSEQFF. In nucleotides, the CDR3 is TGTGCCAGCAAGGGACGCCAGCAACGGGTTAGTGAGCAGTTCTTC.

The chain links TRBV24-1 to TRBJ1-2, with 7 bases lining up with TRBD1. Looked up from germline, CDR1 is KGHDR and CDR2 is SFDVKD. The CDR3 is 14 amino acids. V shed 4 bases and J 3 bases; nucleotides not matched to a gene: 4. DNA of the CDR3: TGTGCCACCAGTGACCCCGGGACAGACTATGGCTACACCTTC. Its translation is CATSDPGTDYGYTF.

The V gene is TRBV2, the J gene TRBJ2-2; D gene ambiguous. Germline V CDR1 and CDR2: SNHLY, FYNNEI. Trimming took off 2 bases at V and 2 bases at J, with 6 bases between the two ends. The CDR3 is 14 amino acids. In nucleotides, the CDR3 is TGTGCCAGCAGTGAACTGAGAAACACCGGGGAGCTGTTTTTT. It codes for CASSELRNTGELFF.

This clonotype was recorded once. At one end the junction does not follow the germline gene, possibly because of a read error. This rearrangement joins TRBV6-2 or TRBV6-3 to TRBJ1-5, with 9 bases aligning to TRBD1. This CDR3 has 14 residues. CDR1 and CDR2 (germline): MNHEY, SVGEGT. The CDR3 sequence: CAISWTGVYQPQHF. As DNA, the CDR3 is TGTGCCATCAGTTGGACAGGGGTTTATCAGCCCCAGCATTTT.

This clonotype was seen more than once but under ten times. The junction departs from the called germline gene at one end, perhaps through a read error. The V and J genes are TRBV7-6 and TRBJ2-5, with TRBD2 matching 10 bases. The CDR3 consists of 15 residues. The germline gives CDR1 SGHVS, CDR2 FNYEAQ. The CDR3 loop reads CASSLGLANGETQYF. CDR3 DNA: TGTGCTAGCAGCCTGGGACTAGCGAACGGAGAGACCCAGTACTTC. Together with reference TRBV7-6 and TRBJ2-5, the CDR3 gives the full variable domain: GAGVSQSPRYKVTKRGQDVALRCDPISGHVSLYWYRQALGQGPEFLTYFNYEAQQDKSGLPNDRFSAERPEGSISTLTIQRTEQRDSAMYRCASSLGLANGETQYFGPGTRLLVL.

The chain carries TRBV4-2 and TRBJ2-2, with 7 positions matching TRBD1. Trimming removed 2 bases from V and 5 bases from J; junction bases left unmatched: 14. The CDR3 consists of 18 residues. Germline V gives CDR1 LGHNA, CDR2 YNFKEQ. The CDR3, as DNA: TGTGCCAGCAGCCAAAACCTCGACAGGGCTTGGGGGACCGGGGAGCTGTTTTTT. As protein: CASSQNLDRAWGTGELFF.

This clonotype appeared a few times. This rearrangement joins TRBV7-3 to TRBJ2-7; D unclear. Trimming cost V 0 bases and J 5 bases, with 8 bases left between them. The length of the CDR3 is 13 residues. Germline V gives CDR1 SGHTA, CDR2 FQGTGA. The CDR3 sequence: CASSLTIKDEQYF. The CDR3 bases are TGTGCCAGCAGCTTAACTATTAAGGACGAGCAGTACTTC.

This clonotype was picked up many times. The chain has TRBV5-4 and TRBJ1-1; 8 bases are shared with TRBD1. CDR1 and CDR2 from the germline V gene are SGHNT and YYREEE (reference sequence). This CDR3 is 14 amino acids long. V was clipped by 3 bases and J by 5 bases; unmatched bases: 6. In DNA form, the CDR3 reads TGTGCCAGCAGCTCTGGACAGGGAGGAACTGAAGCTTTCTTT. Its protein is CASSSGQGGTEAFF.

This clonotype was counted only a few times. The chain links TRBV27 to TRBJ2-3; 8 bases agree with TRBD2. There are 15 residues in the CDR3. The V segment lost 1 base and the J segment 3 bases; nucleotides outside the gene matches: 3. CDR1 is MNHEY and CDR2 is SMNVEV in the germline V gene (reference sequence). The CDR3 nucleotides are TGTGCCAGCAGTTTATTGGGCGGGAGGACAGATACGCAGTATTTT. Amino acid sequence: CASSLLGGRTDTQYF.

The V and J genes are TRBV24-1 and TRBJ2-1; tentatively, D is TRBD1 or TRBD2 (5 bases each). Trimming removed 4 bases at V and 0 bases at J, with 9 bases between. The germline gives CDR1 KGHDR, CDR2 SFDVKD. The CDR3 totals 15 residues. The DNA for the CDR3 is TGTGCCACCAGTGACCGGGACCACTCCTACAATGAGCAGTTCTTC. Residues: CATSDRDHSYNEQFF.

This chain connects TRBV20-1 to TRBJ2-7; 12 bases match TRBD2. Looked up from germline, CDR1 is DFQATT and CDR2 is SNEGSKA (reference sequence). The CDR3 extends over 15 amino acids. Losses at the gene ends were 5 bases for V and 6 bases for J; bases not matched to a gene: 11. The CDR3 region is CSASGLAGGLGEQYF. CDR3 nucleotides: TGCAGTGCTTCCGGGCTAGCGGGAGGGCTCGGCGAGCAGTACTTC.

In this sample, this clonotype turned up many times. The V call is TRBV7-2, the J call TRBJ2-1, with 9 nucleotides matching TRBD2. Trimming cost V 5 bases and J 3 bases; bases outside gene matches: 8. The CDR3 contains 16 residues. Germline CDR1 and CDR2: SGHTA and FQGNSA. The CDR3 DNA is TGTGCCAGCAGCCCATTAGCGGGGGAGAGCTACAATGAGCAGTTCTTC. Protein sequence: CASSPLAGESYNEQFF.

This clonotype was observed a handful of times. This chain joins TRBV15 and TRBJ2-7, with 11 positions matching TRBD2. The V gene's germline CDR1 is LNHNV and CDR2 YYDKDF (reference sequence). V lost 1 base, J lost 2 bases, and 10 bases stayed unmatched. This CDR3 is built from 18 residues. CDR3 region: CATSRVPPGTSGTYEQYF. The CDR3 DNA is TGTGCCACCAGCAGAGTGCCCCCCGGGACTAGCGGCACCTACGAGCAGTACTTC.

V and J are TRBV19 and TRBJ2-3; D is perhaps TRBD2 (6 bases). Germline lookup yields CDR1 LNHDA and CDR2 SQIVND (reference sequence). V was clipped by 5 bases and J by 2 bases, with 17 bases between them. This CDR3 has 16 residues. The CDR3 protein is CASSPGGIFHTDTQYF. The CDR3 DNA follows: TGTGCCAGTAGTCCCGGAGGGATCTTCCACACAGATACGCAGTATTTT.

This clonotype was recorded many times. The V call is TRBV6-1, the J call TRBJ1-5; 8 nucleotides align to TRBD1. This CDR3 spans 14 amino acids. Looked up from germline, CDR1 is MNHNS and CDR2 is SASEGT. V was pared by 11 bases and J by 3 bases, with 9 bases of the junction left unmatched. The CDR3 DNA follows: TGTGCCGGCCGGACAGGGTGGGACAATCAGCCCCAGCATTTT. Encoded protein: CAGRTGWDNQPQHF.

The chain links TRBV27 to TRBJ2-2; D possibly corresponds to TRBD1 (5 bases). Germline lookup yields CDR1 MNHEY and CDR2 SMNVEV (reference sequence). The CDR3 runs to 13 residues. V was cut by 0 bases and J by 8 bases, with 7 bases left in between. The CDR3 region is CASSLSSGGELFF. The CDR3 coding sequence is TGTGCCAGCAGTTTATCTTCAGGGGGGGAGCTGTTTTTT.

The chain uses TRBV27 and TRBJ2-7; TRBD2 matches at 9 bases. CDR1 is MNHEY, CDR2 SMNVEV, per germline (reference sequence). After removal of 2 bases from V and 4 bases from J, the junction contained 6 bases not matched to a gene. The CDR3 loop spans 15 amino acids. The CDR3 DNA follows: TGTGCCAGCAGTTTAGCGGGAGGGCCCCCTTACGAGCAGTACTTC. It is translated as CASSLAGGPPYEQYF.

This rearrangement joins TRBV28 to TRBJ2-1, with D possibly being TRBD1 or TRBD2 (5 bases each). The CDR3 totals 16 residues. CDR1 MDHEN and CDR2 SYDVKM come from the germline V gene. V lost 8 bases and J lost 6, with 23 bases in between. The chain's CDR3 is CASRDPMGTTSNEQFF. The CDR3 bases are TGTGCCAGCCGGGACCCGATGGGAACCACCAGCAATGAGCAGTTCTTC.

The rearrangement joins TRBV27 to TRBJ2-1; no clear D. In germline, CDR1 is MNHEY, CDR2 SMNVEV (reference sequence). The length of the CDR3 is 14 residues. V lost 5 bases and J 5 bases, leaving 13 bases between the germline ends. In DNA, the CDR3 is TGTGCCAGCAGTGGTAGGACGCTGAACAATGAGCAGTTCTTC. Protein: CASSGRTLNNEQFF.

The rearrangement links TRBV24-1 to TRBJ2-3; D may be TRBD2 (6 bases). Germline loops: CDR1 KGHDR, CDR2 SFDVKD. CDR3 length: 16 residues. V was pared by 3 bases and J by 3 bases, with 15 bases between. The CDR3 loop reads CATSDPGEVITDTQYF. The CDR3 nucleotides are TGTGCCACCAGTGATCCGGGGGAAGTCATAACAGATACGCAGTATTTT.

The chain uses TRBV28 and TRBJ2-3; 9 nucleotides agree with TRBD2. The V gene end was trimmed by 6 bases and the J gene end by 4 bases; junction bases not matched to a gene: 14. This CDR3 is 17 amino acids long. Germline lookup yields CDR1 MDHEN and CDR2 SYDVKM. The CDR3 region has the DNA TGTGCCAGCAGCTTTATCATTAGCGGGAGAGTCGCAGATACGCAGTATTTT. This codes for CASSFIISGRVADTQYF.

This clonotype has only a few counts. The CDR3 is CASSLDLAGGLSRADTQYF. CDR3 sequence (DNA): TGTGCCAGCAGCTTGGACCTAGCGGGAGGGTTGTCCCGGGCAGATACGCAGTATTTT. V usage is TRBV5-6 and J usage is TRBJ2-3, with 12 bases lining up with TRBD2. The J segment lost 4 bases and the V segment lost 0 bases, leaving 12 bases of the junction unmatched. The CDR3 is made up of 19 amino acids. Looked up from germline, CDR1 is SGHDT and CDR2 is YYEEEE.

This clonotype appeared a few times. The chain employs TRBV7-2 and TRBJ1-5; possible D gene TRBD1, 6 bases. V lost 5 bases, J lost 2 bases, and 22 bases lay in between. This CDR3 contains 18 residues. CDR1 SGHTA and CDR2 FQGNSA come from the germline V gene. Written as DNA, the CDR3 is TGTGCCAGCAGCCCTAGGGTAGGGGGGGAACTGGGCAATCAGCCCCAGCATTTT. As protein: CASSPRVGGELGNQPQHF. Full variable domain (remainder filled in from reference TRBV7-2 and TRBJ1-5): GAGVSQSPSNKVTEKGKDVELRCDPISGHTALYWYRQSLGQGLEFLIYFQGNSAPDKSGLPSDRFSAERTGGSVSTLTIQRTQQEDSAVYLCASSPRVGGELGNQPQHFGDGTRLSIL.

The table lists this clonotype with a few counts. V usage is TRBV28 and J usage is TRBJ1-6, with D unclear. The CDR3 sequence is 13 residues long. Germline loops: CDR1 MDHEN, CDR2 SYDVKM. V lost 9 bases to trimming and J lost 5 bases, with 11 bases between them. The CDR3 loop reads CASGRRHNSPLHF. CDR3 DNA: TGTGCCAGTGGGAGAAGACATAATTCACCCCTCCACTTT.